This is a list of T cell receptor beta chains from one sample in a study of shared clonotypes between healthy human individuals. Sequencing was performed with immunoSEQ multiplex PCR; in TCRdb, only in-frame clones are kept and a portion is missing. In the table there are hundreds of thousands of clones, around 79% of which are singletons. Sequences were obtained from PBMCs. These receptors were taken from a woman aged 40 to 50 in good health. Some clones in this sample may be carry-over from other donors' samples. Both conserved end residues are part of each CDR3. The D gene is left open where the match is weak. Where a row states a size, it is once, few, many or the class of an expanded clone; other rows omit it.

abundance	len	d_gene	v_gene	j_gene	CDR3nt	CDR3aa
NA	15	NA	TRBV5-1	TRBJ2-3	TGCGCCAGCAGCGGCCCGACAGTAAGCACAGATACGCAGTATTTT	CASSGPTVSTDTQYF
once	16	NA	TRBV10-3	TRBJ2-5	TGTGCCATCAGTGTGAGGCAGGGGAGTTCCCAAGAGACCCAGTACTTC	CAISVRQGSSQETQYF
many	14	NA	TRBV9	TRBJ2-1	TGTGCCAGCAGCTCATTTAGGGGAGGTGAAGAGCAGTTCTTC	CASSSFRGGEEQFF
NA	14	TRBD1	TRBV5-1	TRBJ2-3	TGCGCCAGCAGCTTCGGACAGGGACCAGATACGCAGTATTTT	CASSFGQGPDTQYF
NA	16	TRBD2	TRBV19	TRBJ2-3	TGTGCCAGTAGTTCTAGGACTAGCGGTAACACAGATACGCAGTATTTT	CASSSRTSGNTDTQYF
NA	13	NA	TRBV5-1	TRBJ1-2	TGCGCCAGCAGCTTGGACACTAACTATGGCTACACCTTC	CASSLDTNYGYTF
NA	15	NA	TRBV9	TRBJ1-2	TGTGCCAGCAGCTCTAGGCCAGGAGAGGACTATGGCTACACCTTC	CASSSRPGEDYGYTF
NA	13	NA	TRBV2	TRBJ2-7	TGTGCCAGCAGCGCCCTAGCTTCCGACGAGCAGTACTTC	CASSALASDEQYF
NA	13	NA	TRBV5-1	TRBJ2-7	TGCGCCAGCAGCTTCCCGAACTCCTACGAGCAGTACTTC	CASSFPNSYEQYF
few	13	NA	TRBV28	TRBJ1-5	TGTGCCAGCGACCAGGGTACGAATCAGCCCCAGCATTTT	CASDQGTNQPQHF
NA	15	NA	TRBV9	TRBJ2-5	TGTGCCAGCAGCTCCGGGCGGGGCCCCCAAGAGACCCAGTACTTC	CASSSGRGPQETQYF
NA	11	NA	TRBV20-1	TRBJ2-5	TGCAGTGCTGAGCCCCAAGAGACCCAGTACTTC	CSAEPQETQYF
NA	16	TRBD2	TRBV28	TRBJ2-1	TGTGCCAGCAGTTTCGGCGGGAGGGCGCGATACAATGAGCAGTTCTTC	CASSFGGRARYNEQFF
NA	13	NA	TRBV30	TRBJ2-3	TGTGCCTGGAGTGTAGAGTCGGTAGATACGCAGTATTTT	CAWSVESVDTQYF
few	14	NA	TRBV10-3	TRBJ1-1	TGTGCCATCAGGGATAGGGAGGGCTACACTGAAGCTTTCTTT	CAIRDREGYTEAFF
few	15	TRBD2	TRBV28	TRBJ2-4	TGTGCCAGCAGTGATAGCGGGTTAGCCAAAAACATTCAGTACTTC	CASSDSGLAKNIQYF
NA	15	TRBD2	TRBV2	TRBJ2-1	TGTGCCAGTGGGACTAGCGGGATTCGGTACAATGAGCAGTTCTTC	CASGTSGIRYNEQFF
NA	15	TRBD1	TRBV11-2	TRBJ2-3	TGTGCCAGCAGCTTAGGGGGACAGGTGAGCGGGACGCAGTATTTT	CASSLGGQVSGTQYF
NA	15	TRBD2	TRBV7-3	TRBJ2-1	TGTGCCAGCAGCCCGGGACTAGCTTTGATCAATGAGCAGTTCTTC	CASSPGLALINEQFF
NA	13	TRBD1	TRBV28	TRBJ1-1	TGTGCCAGCGCGAGACAGGGGGGCACTGAAGCTTTCTTT	CASARQGGTEAFF
few	14	NA	TRBV10-3	TRBJ1-2	TGTGCCATCAGTGACAGGGGAAAGCACTATGGCTACACCTTC	CAISDRGKHYGYTF
NA	16	NA	TRBV7-9	TRBJ2-2	TGTGCCAGCAGCTTAGTTCTACGGGTGGGCACCGGGGAGCTGTTTTTT	CASSLVLRVGTGELFF
NA	16	NA	TRBV6-7	TRBJ1-4	TGTGCCAGCAGTTACGATTGTGGGTCAACTAATGAAAAACTGTTTTTT	CASSYDCGSTNEKLFF